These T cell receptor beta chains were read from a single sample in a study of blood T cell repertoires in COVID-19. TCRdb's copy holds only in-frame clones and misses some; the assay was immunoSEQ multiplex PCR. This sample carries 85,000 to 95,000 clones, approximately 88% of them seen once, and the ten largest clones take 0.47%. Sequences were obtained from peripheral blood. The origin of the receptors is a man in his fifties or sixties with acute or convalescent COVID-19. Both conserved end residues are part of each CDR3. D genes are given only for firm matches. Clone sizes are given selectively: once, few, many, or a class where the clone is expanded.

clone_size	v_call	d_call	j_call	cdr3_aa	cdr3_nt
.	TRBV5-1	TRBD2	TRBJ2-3	CASRQGLAGDADTQYF	TGCGCCAGCAGACAGGGACTAGCGGGAGACGCAGATACGCAGTATTTT
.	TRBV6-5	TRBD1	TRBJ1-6	CASSSLTGPISPLHF	TGTGCCAGCAGTTCGCTGACAGGGCCGATCTCACCCCTCCACTTT
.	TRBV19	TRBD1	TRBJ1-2	CASSSRGQGYGYTF	TGTGCCAGTAGTTCACGGGGACAGGGCTATGGCTACACCTTC
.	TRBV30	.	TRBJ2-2	CAWSAYGELFF	TGTGCCTGGAGTGCGTACGGGGAGCTGTTTTTT
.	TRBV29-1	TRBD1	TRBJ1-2	CSVPTDRSQSIYGYTF	TGCAGCGTACCTACGGACAGGAGTCAGTCAATCTATGGCTACACCTTC
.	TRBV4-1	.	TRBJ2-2	CASSQEEISGGATGELFF	TGCGCCAGCAGCCAGGAGGAAATTAGTGGGGGGGCTACCGGGGAGCTGTTTTTT
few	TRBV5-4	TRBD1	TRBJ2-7	CASSPDRGPDEQYF	TGTGCCAGCAGCCCGGACAGGGGGCCTGACGAGCAGTACTTC
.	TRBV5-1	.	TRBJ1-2	CASSEFGQPGDGYTF	TGCGCCAGCAGCGAATTTGGACAGCCCGGGGATGGCTACACCTTC
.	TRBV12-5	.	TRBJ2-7	CASGSHTAPSEQYF	TGTGCTAGTGGTTCACACACCGCTCCGTCCGAGCAGTACTTC
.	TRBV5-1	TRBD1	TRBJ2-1	CASRIDRGQRLGNYNEQFF	TGCGCCAGCAGAATAGACAGGGGGCAAAGACTAGGCAATTACAATGAGCAGTTCTTC
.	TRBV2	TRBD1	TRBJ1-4	CASRTGGYEKLFF	TGTGCCAGCAGAACAGGGGGCTATGAAAAACTGTTTTTT
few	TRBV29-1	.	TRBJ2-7	CSVTQGSHEQYF	TGCAGCGTGACCCAGGGTTCCCACGAGCAGTACTTC
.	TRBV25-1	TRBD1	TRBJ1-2	CASSEKSDRGYYGYTF	TGTGCCAGCAGTGAAAAGAGCGACAGGGGGTACTATGGCTACACCTTC
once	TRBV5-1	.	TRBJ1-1	CASSLNGLGNTEAFF	TGCGCCAGCAGCTTGAACGGGTTAGGGAACACTGAAGCTTTCTTT
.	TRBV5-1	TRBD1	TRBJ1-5	CASSLGGSDQPQHF	TGCGCCAGCAGCCTAGGGGGCAGTGACCAGCCCCAGCATTTT
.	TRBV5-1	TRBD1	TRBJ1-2	CASSLDGTGDGYTF	TGCGCCAGCAGCTTGGATGGGACAGGGGATGGCTACACCTTC
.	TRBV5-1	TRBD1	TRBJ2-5	CASSGRDSETQYF	TGCGCCAGCAGCGGCCGGGACAGCGAGACCCAGTACTTC
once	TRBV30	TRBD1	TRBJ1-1	CAGGQGHTEAFF	TGTGCCGGGGGACAGGGGCACACTGAAGCTTTCTTT
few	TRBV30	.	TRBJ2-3	CAWSRGGRAFRADTQYF	TGTGCCTGGAGCAGAGGTGGGAGAGCCTTCCGCGCAGATACGCAGTATTTT
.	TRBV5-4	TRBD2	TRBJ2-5	CASRLAGGPLETQYF	TGTGCCAGCAGGTTAGCGGGAGGGCCGCTGGAGACCCAGTACTTC
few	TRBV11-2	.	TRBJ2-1	CASSFDLVGSGNEQFF	TGTGCCAGCAGCTTTGATTTAGTGGGCAGTGGGAATGAGCAGTTCTTC
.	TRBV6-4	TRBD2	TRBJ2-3	CASSDEAGSSDTQYF	TGTGCCAGCAGTGACGAAGCGGGGTCCTCAGATACGCAGTATTTT
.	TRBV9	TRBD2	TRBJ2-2	CASSVIAGGPDTGELFF	TGTGCCAGCAGCGTCATAGCGGGGGGGCCAGACACCGGGGAGCTGTTTTTT
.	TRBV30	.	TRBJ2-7	CAWSVSGVSSYEQYF	TGTGCCTGGAGTGTAAGCGGCGTTAGCTCCTACGAGCAGTACTTC
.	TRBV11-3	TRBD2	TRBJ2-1	CASSLGLAGNEQFF	TGTGCCAGCAGCTTGGGACTAGCGGGGAATGAGCAGTTCTTC
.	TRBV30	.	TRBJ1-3	CAWSAGSGNTIYF	TGTGCCTGGAGTGCGGGCTCTGGAAACACCATATATTTT
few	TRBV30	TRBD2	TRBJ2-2	CAWSRLAGGPGELFF	TGTGCCTGGAGTCGACTAGCGGGAGGCCCCGGGGAGCTGTTTTTT
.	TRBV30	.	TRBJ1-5	CAWSRGQTNQPQHF	TGTGCCTGGAGTAGAGGACAGACGAATCAGCCCCAGCATTTT
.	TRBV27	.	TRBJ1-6	CVSSVRGFNSPLHF	TGTGTCAGCAGTGTTAGGGGTTTCAACTCACCCCTCCACTTT
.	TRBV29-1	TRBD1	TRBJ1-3	CSVGLGTASGNTIYF	TGCAGCGTCGGGCTTGGGACAGCTTCTGGAAACACCATATATTTT
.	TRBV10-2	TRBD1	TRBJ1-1	CASSDRGLSTEAFF	TGCGCCAGCAGCGACAGGGGGCTGAGCACTGAAGCTTTCTTT
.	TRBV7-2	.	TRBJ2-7	CASSRRRGTYEQYF	TGTGCCAGCAGCCGTCGACGGGGAACCTACGAGCAGTACTTC
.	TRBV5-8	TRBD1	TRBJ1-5	CASSLGQKVYSNQPQHF	TGTGCCAGCAGCCTGGGACAGAAGGTTTATAGCAATCAGCCCCAGCATTTT
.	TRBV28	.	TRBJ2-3	CASRTRGGAGTDTQYF	TGTGCCAGCAGGACTAGAGGGGGCGCAGGAACAGATACGCAGTATTTT
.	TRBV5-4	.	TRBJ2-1	CASSLVQNEQFF	TGTGCCAGCAGCTTGGTACAAAATGAGCAGTTCTTC
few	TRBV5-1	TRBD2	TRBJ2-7	CASSGQTSVNEQYF	TGCGCCAGCAGCGGGCAGACTAGCGTCAACGAGCAGTACTTC
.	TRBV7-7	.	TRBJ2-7	CASSLGASYEQYF	TGTGCCAGCAGCCTCGGAGCTTCCTACGAGCAGTACTTC
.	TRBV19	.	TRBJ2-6	CASMQGSSSGANVLTF	TGTGCCAGTATGCAGGGCTCCAGCTCTGGGGCCAACGTCCTGACTTTC
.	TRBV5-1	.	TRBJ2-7	CASSLIARSYEQYF	TGCGCCAGCAGCTTGATCGCCAGATCCTACGAGCAGTACTTC
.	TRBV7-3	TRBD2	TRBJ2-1	CASSLGLAGVVEQFF	TGTGCCAGCAGCTTAGGTCTAGCGGGAGTCGTTGAGCAGTTCTTC
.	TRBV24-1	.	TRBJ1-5	CATLRDAGINQPQHF	TGTGCCACACTAAGAGACGCAGGGATAAATCAGCCCCAGCATTTT
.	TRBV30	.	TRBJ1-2	CAWSEGVYYGYTF	TGTGCCTGGAGTGAGGGGGTTTACTATGGCTACACCTTC
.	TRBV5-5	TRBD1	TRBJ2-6	CASSLPGGGANVLTF	TGTGCCAGCAGCTTGCCAGGGGGCGGGGCCAACGTCCTGACTTTC
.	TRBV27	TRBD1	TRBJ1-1	CASSLSGTGANTEAFF	TGTGCCAGCAGTTTATCAGGGACAGGAGCGAACACTGAAGCTTTCTTT
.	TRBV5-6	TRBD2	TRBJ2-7	CASSRLAGAYEQYF	TGTGCCAGCAGCAGACTAGCGGGAGCTTACGAGCAGTACTTC
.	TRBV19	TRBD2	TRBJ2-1	CASSRSTEAGSSYNEQFF	TGTGCCAGTAGTCGGTCAACGGAAGCGGGGAGCTCCTACAATGAGCAGTTCTTC
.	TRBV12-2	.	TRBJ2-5	CASRLAPFSFSNLETQYF	TGTGCAAGTCGCTTAGCCCCATTCTCGTTTAGCAACCTAGAGACCCAGTACTTC